A selection of T cell receptor beta chains follows, all from one sample in a study of T cells after yellow fever vaccination. TCRdb independently ran MiXCR on the 5' RACE reads; one entry per CDR3 protein. The repertoire holds fewer than 450,000 distinct CDR3 sequences, around 8.1% seen once, with 15% to 20% in the top ten. Here the sequenced sample was PBMCs, taken more than 40 days after the first yellow fever vaccination. These receptors originate from a man aged 18-30 years who received the YFV17D yellow fever vaccine. Both conserved end residues are part of each CDR3. A D gene is named only where the DNA matches it firmly. The listing skips clone size in some rows; elsewhere it reads once, few, many or a size class.

CDR3,DNA,J,V,size,D
CASSLEEGVTDTQYF,TGTGCCAGCAGCTTGGAGGAGGGAGTCACAGATACGCAGTATTTT,TRBJ2-3,TRBV5-6,few,NA
CSVNVGSTDTQYF,TGCAGCGTTAACGTGGGGAGCACAGATACGCAGTATTTT,TRBJ2-3,TRBV29-1,many,NA
CASSLAGTGEEKLFF,TGCGCCAGCAGCTTGGCCGGGACAGGGGAGGAAAAACTGTTTTTT,TRBJ1-4,TRBV5-1,many,TRBD1
CASSINSGKGEKLFF,TGTGCCAGCAGTATCAATTCAGGGAAGGGCGAAAAACTGTTTTTT,TRBJ1-4,TRBV12-3/TRBV12-4,few,NA
CASRSWSQETQYF,TGTGCCAGCAGGTCGTGGTCACAAGAGACCCAGTACTTC,TRBJ2-5,TRBV5-4,NA,NA
CASSLAGQRGWNTGELFF,TGTGCCAGCAGCTTAGCGGGCCAGCGGGGGTGGAACACCGGGGAGCTGTTTTTT,TRBJ2-2,TRBV7-2,few,TRBD2
CASSSGVGRTQYF,TGTGCCAGCAGTAGCGGGGTAGGGAGAACCCAGTACTTC,TRBJ2-5,TRBV6-5,many,TRBD2
CSAGLNSGNTIYF,TGCAGTGCCGGACTGAACTCTGGAAACACCATATATTTT,TRBJ1-3,TRBV20-1,few,NA
CASSLLAANIAGELFF,TGTGCCAGCAGTTTATTAGCTGCCAACATAGCCGGGGAGCTGTTTTTT,TRBJ2-2,TRBV12-3/TRBV12-4,few,NA
CASSLARGHGTGELFF,TGTGCCAGCAGCTTAGCCAGGGGGCACGGCACCGGGGAGCTGTTTTTT,TRBJ2-2,TRBV5-4,few,TRBD1
CASSYVAGENSPLHF,TGTGCCAGCAGTTACGTGGCAGGCGAGAATTCACCCCTCCACTTT,TRBJ1-6,TRBV6-5,many,NA
CASSPDRGGKLFF,TGTGCCAGCAGTCCGGACAGAGGGGGAAAACTGTTTTTT,TRBJ1-4,TRBV12-3/TRBV12-4,few,NA
CASSEGTANIGAFF,TGTGCCAGCTCGGAAGGGACAGCTAATATCGGAGCTTTCTTT,TRBJ1-1,TRBV18,few,TRBD1
CASSLMSQGQGADGYTF,TGTGCCAGCAGCTTAATGTCTCAGGGACAGGGGGCGGATGGCTACACCTTC,TRBJ1-2,TRBV7-2,NA,TRBD1
CASSFWSAENNEQFF,TGTGCCAGCAGCTTCTGGAGCGCGGAAAACAATGAGCAGTTCTTC,TRBJ2-1,TRBV11-2,few,NA
CASSLPGGSRARPYEQYF,TGTGCCAGCAGCTTACCCGGGGGGAGCAGGGCCCGTCCCTACGAGCAGTACTTC,TRBJ2-7,TRBV11-2,NA,TRBD2
CASSLESLETQYF,TGCGCCAGCAGCTTGGAGTCACTAGAGACCCAGTACTTC,TRBJ2-5,TRBV5-1,NA,NA
CSAPSSGYTF,TGCAGTGCCCCAAGTTCCGGCTACACCTTC,TRBJ1-2,TRBV20-1,NA,NA
CASIPPGNLPGGYTF,TGTGCCAGCATCCCACCGGGCAACCTACCTGGAGGCTACACCTTC,TRBJ1-2,TRBV5-5,many,NA
CASSLFSTGAAETQYF,TGTGCCAGCAGTTTATTTAGTACAGGGGCTGCGGAGACCCAGTACTTC,TRBJ2-5,TRBV12-3/TRBV12-4,NA,TRBD1
CASSVVGGPNSPLHF,TGTGCCAGCAGTGTAGTGGGGGGGCCTAATTCACCCCTCCACTTT,TRBJ1-6,TRBV2,many,NA
CASSSGPDSPLHF,TGCGCCAGCAGCAGCGGTCCAGACTCACCCCTCCACTTT,TRBJ1-6,TRBV4-1,few,NA
CASSNTGNGYTF,TGTGCCAGCAGTAACACAGGGAATGGCTACACCTTC,TRBJ1-2,TRBV3-1,NA,NA
CASRGDRGSWDTIYF,TGTGCCAGCAGAGGGGACAGAGGGTCGTGGGACACCATATATTTT,TRBJ1-3,TRBV12-3/TRBV12-4,NA,TRBD1
CSADDRQETQYF,TGCAGTGCCGACGACAGACAAGAGACCCAGTACTTC,TRBJ2-5,TRBV20-1,NA,NA
CASSLGETSYGYTF,TGCGCCAGCAGCTTGGGTGAGACAAGCTATGGCTACACCTTC,TRBJ1-2,TRBV5-1,NA,NA
CASSYGRGRGNTIYF,TGTGCCAGCAGTTACGGCCGGGGGAGGGGAAACACCATATATTTT,TRBJ1-3,TRBV6-5,NA,NA
CAISEAADTQYF,TGTGCCATCAGTGAGGCGGCAGATACGCAGTATTTT,TRBJ2-3,TRBV10-3,NA,NA
CASSKDGGETQYF,TGTGCCAGCAGCAAGGACGGGGGGGAGACCCAGTACTTC,TRBJ2-5,TRBV9,many,TRBD2
CASSRRVEQFF,TGTGCCAGCAGCCGACGAGTAGAGCAGTTCTTC,TRBJ2-1,TRBV6-1,few,NA
CASSLIGTSYGELFF,TGTGCCAGCAGCTTAATAGGGACAAGCTACGGGGAGCTGTTTTTT,TRBJ2-2,TRBV7-3,few,NA
CASSQRTESRDIQYF,TGTGCCAGCAGCCAAAGGACCGAAAGTAGGGACATTCAGTACTTC,TRBJ2-4,TRBV3-1,NA,NA
CASSPPWGEGEKLFF,TGTGCCAGCTCACCCCCCTGGGGCGAAGGTGAAAAACTGTTTTTT,TRBJ1-4,TRBV18,NA,NA